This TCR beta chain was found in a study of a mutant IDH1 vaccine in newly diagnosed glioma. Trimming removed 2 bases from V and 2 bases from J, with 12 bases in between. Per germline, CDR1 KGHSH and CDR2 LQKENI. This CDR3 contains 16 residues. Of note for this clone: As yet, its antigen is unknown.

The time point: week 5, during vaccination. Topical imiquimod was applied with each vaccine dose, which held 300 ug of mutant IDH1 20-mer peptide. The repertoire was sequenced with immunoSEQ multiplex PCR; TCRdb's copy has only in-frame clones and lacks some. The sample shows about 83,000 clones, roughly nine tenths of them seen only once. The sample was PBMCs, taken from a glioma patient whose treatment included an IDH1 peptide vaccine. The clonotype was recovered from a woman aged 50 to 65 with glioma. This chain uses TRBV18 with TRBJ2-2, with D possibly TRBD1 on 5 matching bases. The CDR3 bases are TGTGCCAGCTCACCAGGAAGCCAGGGTAACACCGGGGAGCTGTTTTTT. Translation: CASSPGSQGNTGELFF.